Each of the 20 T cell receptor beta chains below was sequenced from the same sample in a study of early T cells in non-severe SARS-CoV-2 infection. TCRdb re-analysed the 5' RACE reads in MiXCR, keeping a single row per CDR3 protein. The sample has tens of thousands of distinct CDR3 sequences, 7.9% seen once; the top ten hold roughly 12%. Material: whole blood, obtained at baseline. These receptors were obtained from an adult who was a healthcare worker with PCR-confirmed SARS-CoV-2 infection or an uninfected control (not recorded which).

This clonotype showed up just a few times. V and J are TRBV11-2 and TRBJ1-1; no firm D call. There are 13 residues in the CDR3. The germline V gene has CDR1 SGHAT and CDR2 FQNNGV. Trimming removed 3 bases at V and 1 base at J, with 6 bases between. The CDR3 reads CASSLMRNTEAFF. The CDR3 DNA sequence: TGTGCCAGCAGCTTGATGAGGAACACTGAAGCTTTCTTT.

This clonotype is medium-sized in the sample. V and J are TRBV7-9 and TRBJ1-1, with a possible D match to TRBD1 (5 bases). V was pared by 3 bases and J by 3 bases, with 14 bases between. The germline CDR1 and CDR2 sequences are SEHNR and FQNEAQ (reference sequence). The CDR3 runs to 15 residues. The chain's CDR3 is CASSLVGGSDTEAFF. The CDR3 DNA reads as TGTGCCAGCAGCTTGGTCGGGGGGTCGGACACTGAAGCTTTCTTT.

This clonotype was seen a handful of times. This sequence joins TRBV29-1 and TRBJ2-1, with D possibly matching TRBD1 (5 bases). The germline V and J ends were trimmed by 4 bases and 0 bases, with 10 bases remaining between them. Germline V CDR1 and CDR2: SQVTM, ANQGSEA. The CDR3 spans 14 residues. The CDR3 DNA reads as TGCAGCGTTGGAATGACAGTCTCCTACAATGAGCAGTTCTTC. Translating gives CSVGMTVSYNEQFF.

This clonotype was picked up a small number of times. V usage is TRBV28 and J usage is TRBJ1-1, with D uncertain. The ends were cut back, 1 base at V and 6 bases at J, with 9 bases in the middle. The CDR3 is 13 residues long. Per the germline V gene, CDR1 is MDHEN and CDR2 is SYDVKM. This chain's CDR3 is CASSLSPTPEAFF. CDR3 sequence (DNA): TGTGCCAGCAGTTTATCCCCCACCCCTGAAGCTTTCTTT.

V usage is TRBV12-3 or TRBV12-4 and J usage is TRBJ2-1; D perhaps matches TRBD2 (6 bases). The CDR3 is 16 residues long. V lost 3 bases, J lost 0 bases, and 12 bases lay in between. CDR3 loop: CASSFQSGGSYNEQFF. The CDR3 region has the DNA TGTGCCAGCAGTTTCCAGTCCGGGGGCTCCTACAATGAGCAGTTCTTC.

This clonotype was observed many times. The CDR3 DNA reads as TGTGCCAGCAGCTCCGCCGAGGACTCCACAGATACGCAGTATTTT. Translation: CASSSAEDSTDTQYF. The chain recombines TRBV5-4 with TRBJ2-3, with D tentatively TRBD2 (5 bases). Trimming took 3 bases from V and 2 from J, leaving 13 bases between them. The germline V gene has CDR1 SGHNT and CDR2 YYREEE (reference sequence). The CDR3 length is 15 residues.

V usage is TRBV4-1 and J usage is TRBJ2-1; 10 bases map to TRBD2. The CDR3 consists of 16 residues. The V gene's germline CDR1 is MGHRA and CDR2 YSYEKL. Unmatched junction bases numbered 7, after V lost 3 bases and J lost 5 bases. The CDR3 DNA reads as TGCGCCAGCAGCCACGAAATAGCGGGGGGTAACAATGAGCAGTTCTTC. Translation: CASSHEIAGGNNEQFF.

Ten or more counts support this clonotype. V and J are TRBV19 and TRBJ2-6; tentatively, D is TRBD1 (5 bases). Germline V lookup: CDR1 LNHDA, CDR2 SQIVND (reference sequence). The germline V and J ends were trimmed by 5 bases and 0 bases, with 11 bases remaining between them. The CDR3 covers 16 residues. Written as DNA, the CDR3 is TGTGCCAGTAGTGTCAACAGGTTCTCTGGGGCCAACGTCCTGACTTTC. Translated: CASSVNRFSGANVLTF.

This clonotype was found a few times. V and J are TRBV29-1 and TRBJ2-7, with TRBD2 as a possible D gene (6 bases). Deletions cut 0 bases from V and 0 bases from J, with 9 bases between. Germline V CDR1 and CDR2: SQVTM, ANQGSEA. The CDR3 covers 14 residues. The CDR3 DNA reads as TGCAGCGTTGAAGAGCAGGGAGGCTCCTACGAGCAGTACTTC. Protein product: CSVEEQGGSYEQYF.

The CDR3 reads CASSSPQEPSTDTQYF. CDR3 bases: TGTGCCAGCAGCTCCCCCCAGGAACCTAGCACAGATACGCAGTATTTT. This chain links TRBV7-2 with TRBJ2-3; D gene uncertain. Between the trimmed V and J ends, which lost 4 bases and 0 bases, there was a span of 14 bases. The CDR3 runs to 16 residues. In germline, CDR1 is SGHTA, CDR2 FQGNSA.

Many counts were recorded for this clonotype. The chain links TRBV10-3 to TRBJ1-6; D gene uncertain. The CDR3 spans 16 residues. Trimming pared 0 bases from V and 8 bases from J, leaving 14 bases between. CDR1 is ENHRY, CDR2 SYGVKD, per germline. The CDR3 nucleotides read TGTGCCATCAGTGAGTCCCCGGTGCAGGACCATTCACCCCTCCACTTT. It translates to CAISESPVQDHSPLHF.

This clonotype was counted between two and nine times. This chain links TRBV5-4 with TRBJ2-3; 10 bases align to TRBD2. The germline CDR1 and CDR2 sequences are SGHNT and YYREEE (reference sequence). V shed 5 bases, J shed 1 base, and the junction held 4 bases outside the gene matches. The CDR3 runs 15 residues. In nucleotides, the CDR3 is TGTGCCAGCAGACCAAGCGGGGGGGGCACAGATACGCAGTATTTT. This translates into CASRPSGGGTDTQYF.

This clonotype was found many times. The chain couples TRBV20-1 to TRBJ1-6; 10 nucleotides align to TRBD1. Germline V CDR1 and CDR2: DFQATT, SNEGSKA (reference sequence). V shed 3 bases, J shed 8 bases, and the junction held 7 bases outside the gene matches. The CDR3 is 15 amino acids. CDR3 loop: CSARVSGQGYSPLHF. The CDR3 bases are TGCAGTGCTAGGGTCTCGGGACAGGGGTATTCACCCCTCCACTTT.

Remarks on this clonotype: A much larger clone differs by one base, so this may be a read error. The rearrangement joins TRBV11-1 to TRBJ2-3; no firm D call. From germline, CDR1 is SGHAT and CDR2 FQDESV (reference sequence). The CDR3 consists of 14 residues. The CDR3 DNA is TGTGCCAGCAGCTTAGATTGGATCTTAGATGCGCAGTATTTT. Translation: CASSLDWILDAQYF.

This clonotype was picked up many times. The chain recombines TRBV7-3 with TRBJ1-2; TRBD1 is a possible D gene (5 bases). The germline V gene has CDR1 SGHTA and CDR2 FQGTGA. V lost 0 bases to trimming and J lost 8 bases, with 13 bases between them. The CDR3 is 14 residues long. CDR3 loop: CASSLTPGLEGYTF. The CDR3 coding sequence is TGTGCCAGCAGCTTAACGCCAGGGCTGGAAGGCTACACCTTC.

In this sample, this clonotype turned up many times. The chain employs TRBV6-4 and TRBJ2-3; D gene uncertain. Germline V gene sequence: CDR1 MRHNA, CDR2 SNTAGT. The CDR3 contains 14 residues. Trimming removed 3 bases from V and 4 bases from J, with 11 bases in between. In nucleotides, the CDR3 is TGTGCCAGCAGTGAAGGGCTAAGCGCAGATACGCAGTATTTT. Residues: CASSEGLSADTQYF.

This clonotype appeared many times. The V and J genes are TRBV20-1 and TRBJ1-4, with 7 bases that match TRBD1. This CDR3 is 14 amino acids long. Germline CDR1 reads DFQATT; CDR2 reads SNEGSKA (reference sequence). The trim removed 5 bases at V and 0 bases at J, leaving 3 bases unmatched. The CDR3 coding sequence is TGCAGTGCTTGGGACAGCGCAACTAATGAAAAACTGTTTTTT. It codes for CSAWDSATNEKLFF.

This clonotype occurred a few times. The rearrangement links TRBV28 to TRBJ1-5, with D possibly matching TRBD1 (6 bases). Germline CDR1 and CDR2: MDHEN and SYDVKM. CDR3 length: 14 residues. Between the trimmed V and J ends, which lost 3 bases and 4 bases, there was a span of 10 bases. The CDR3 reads CASSFGTGNQPQHF. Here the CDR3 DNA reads TGTGCCAGCAGTTTCGGAACAGGGAATCAGCCCCAGCATTTT.

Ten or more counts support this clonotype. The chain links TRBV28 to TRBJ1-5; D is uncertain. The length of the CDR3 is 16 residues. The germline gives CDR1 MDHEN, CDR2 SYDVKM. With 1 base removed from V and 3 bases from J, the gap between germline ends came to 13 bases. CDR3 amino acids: CASSLLGLALNQPQHF. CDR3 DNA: TGTGCCAGCAGTTTATTAGGACTTGCACTCAATCAGCCCCAGCATTTT.

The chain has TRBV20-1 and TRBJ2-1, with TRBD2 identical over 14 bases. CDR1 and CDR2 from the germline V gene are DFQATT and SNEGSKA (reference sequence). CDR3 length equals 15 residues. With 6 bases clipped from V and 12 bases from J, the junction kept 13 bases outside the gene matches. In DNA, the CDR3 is TGCAGTGCATCTCCTACCGGGACTAGCGGGGGCCCGCAGTTCTTC. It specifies CSASPTGTSGGPQFF.